This T cell receptor beta chain was recovered during a study of T cell repertoires in cytomegalovirus infection. Across the whole study: Shared public TCR beta signatures pointed to both CMV infection and a matching HLA type. Whole-study results and caveats: CMV-specific HLA-C-restricted TCR beta clonotypes dominated the ex vivo response. Based on cumulative public TCR beta family frequency, carriers of CMV plus the relevant HLA were identified.

Germline CDR1 reads SGHVS; CDR2 reads FQNEAQ. The ends were cut back, 6 bases at V and 12 bases at J, with 15 bases in the middle. There are 12 residues in the CDR3. Using its own MiXCR run on the reads, TCRdb lists one record per CDR3 protein. This sample has about 120,000 distinct CDR3 sequences, with 10% found just once. This clonotype appeared many times. The antigen remains undetermined. The receptor was derived from a human donor in good health (CMV status not recorded). Some clones in this sample may be carry-over from other donors' samples. The sample taken for sequencing was PBMCs, sequenced either directly or after in vitro stimulation (not recorded which). V usage is TRBV7-8 and J usage is TRBJ2-1, with D tentatively TRBD1 or TRBD2 (5 bases each). This chain's CDR3 is CASRLGEQGQFF. Here the CDR3 DNA reads TGTGCCAGCAGACTGGGGGAGCAGGGGCAGTTCTTC.